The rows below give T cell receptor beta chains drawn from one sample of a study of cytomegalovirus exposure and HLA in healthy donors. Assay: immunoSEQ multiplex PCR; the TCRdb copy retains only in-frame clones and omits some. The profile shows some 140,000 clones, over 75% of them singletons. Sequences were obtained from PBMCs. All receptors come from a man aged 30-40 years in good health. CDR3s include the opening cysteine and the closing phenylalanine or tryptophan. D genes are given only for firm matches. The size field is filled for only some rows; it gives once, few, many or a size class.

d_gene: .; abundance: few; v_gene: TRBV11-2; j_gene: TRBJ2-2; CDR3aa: CASIPGMGLYTGELFF; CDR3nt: TGTGCCAGCATCCCGGGGATGGGTCTCTACACCGGGGAGCTGTTTTTT
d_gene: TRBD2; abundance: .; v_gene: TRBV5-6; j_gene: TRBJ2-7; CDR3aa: CASSLGGGSYEQYF; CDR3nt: TGTGCCAGCAGCTTGGGTGGCGGGAGTTACGAGCAGTACTTC
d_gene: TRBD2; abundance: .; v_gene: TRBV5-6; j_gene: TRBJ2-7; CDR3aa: CASSPRGGRLHEQYF; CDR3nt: TGTGCCAGCAGCCCTCGGGGAGGGAGGCTCCACGAGCAGTACTTC
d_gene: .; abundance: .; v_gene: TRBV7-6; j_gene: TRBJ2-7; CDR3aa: CASSALPANSYEQYF; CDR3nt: TGTGCCAGCAGCGCTCTCCCAGCGAACTCCTACGAGCAGTACTTC
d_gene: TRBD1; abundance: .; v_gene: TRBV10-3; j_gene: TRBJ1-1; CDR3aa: CAISEGTGANTEAFF; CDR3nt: TGTGCCATCAGTGAGGGGACAGGGGCGAACACTGAAGCTTTCTTT
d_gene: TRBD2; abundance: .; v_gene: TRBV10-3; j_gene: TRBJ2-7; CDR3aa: CATTAGTSHEQYF; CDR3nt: TGTGCCACAACGGCCGGGACTAGTCACGAGCAGTACTTC
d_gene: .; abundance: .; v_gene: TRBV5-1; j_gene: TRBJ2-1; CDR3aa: CASSLGLEGNEQFF; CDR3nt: TGCGCCAGCAGCTTGGGTCTAGAGGGCAATGAGCAGTTCTTC
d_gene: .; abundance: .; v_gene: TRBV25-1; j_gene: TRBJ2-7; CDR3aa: CASRPHGGSYEQYF; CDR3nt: TGTGCCAGCCGACCCCACGGGGGTTCCTACGAGCAGTACTTC
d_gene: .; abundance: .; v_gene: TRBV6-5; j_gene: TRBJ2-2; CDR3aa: CASSPGTGTGELFF; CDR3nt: TGTGCCAGCTCCCCGGGAACGGGCACCGGGGAGCTGTTTTTT
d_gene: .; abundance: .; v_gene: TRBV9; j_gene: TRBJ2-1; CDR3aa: CASSVTDYNEQFF; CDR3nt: TGTGCCAGCAGCGTGACTGACTACAATGAGCAGTTCTTC
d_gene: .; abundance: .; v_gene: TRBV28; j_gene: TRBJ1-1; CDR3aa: CASSSQDTEAFF; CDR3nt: TGTGCCAGCAGTTCTCAGGACACTGAAGCTTTCTTT
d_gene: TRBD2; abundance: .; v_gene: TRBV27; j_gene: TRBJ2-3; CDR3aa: CASRVSGLPSTDTQYF; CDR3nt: TGTGCCAGCAGAGTTAGCGGGCTACCCAGCACAGATACGCAGTATTTT
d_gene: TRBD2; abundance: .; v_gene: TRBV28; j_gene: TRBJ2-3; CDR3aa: CASSGEGPGTDTQYF; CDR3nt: TGTGCCAGCAGTGGGGAGGGCCCGGGCACAGATACGCAGTATTTT
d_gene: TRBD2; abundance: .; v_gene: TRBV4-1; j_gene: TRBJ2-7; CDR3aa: CASSQEAGTSEIEQYF; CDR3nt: TGCGCCAGCAGCCAAGAGGCGGGGACTAGCGAAATCGAGCAGTACTTC
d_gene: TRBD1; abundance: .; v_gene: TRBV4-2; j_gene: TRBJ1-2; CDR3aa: CASSQGGQGASGYTF; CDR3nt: TGTGCCAGCAGCCAAGGGGGACAGGGGGCGTCTGGCTACACCTTC
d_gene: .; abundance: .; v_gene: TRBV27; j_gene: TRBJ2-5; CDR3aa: CASSRRGETQYF; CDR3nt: TGTGCCAGCAGTCGGCGGGGAGAGACCCAGTACTTC
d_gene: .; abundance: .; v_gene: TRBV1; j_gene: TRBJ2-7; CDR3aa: CTSSQDHWRDLIYEQYF; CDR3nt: TGCACCAGCAGCCAAGATCACTGGCGGGACCTAATCTACGAGCAGTACTTC